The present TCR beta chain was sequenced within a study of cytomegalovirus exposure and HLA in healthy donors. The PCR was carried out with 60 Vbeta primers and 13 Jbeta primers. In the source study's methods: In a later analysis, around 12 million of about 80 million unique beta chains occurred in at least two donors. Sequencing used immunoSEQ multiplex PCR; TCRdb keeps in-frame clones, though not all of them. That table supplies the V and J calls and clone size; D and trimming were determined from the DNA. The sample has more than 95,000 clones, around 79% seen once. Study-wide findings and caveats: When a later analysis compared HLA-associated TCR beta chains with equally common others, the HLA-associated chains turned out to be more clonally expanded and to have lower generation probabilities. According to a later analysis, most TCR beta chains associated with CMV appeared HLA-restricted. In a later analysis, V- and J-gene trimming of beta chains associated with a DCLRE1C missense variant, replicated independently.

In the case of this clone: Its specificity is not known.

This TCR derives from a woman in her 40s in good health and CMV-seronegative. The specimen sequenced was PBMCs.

The CDR3 region is CASSLTGGDTGELFF. The CDR3 region has the DNA TGTGCCAGCAGCCTAACAGGGGGGGACACCGGGGAGCTGTTTTTT. The chain couples TRBV11-2 to TRBJ2-2; weak D call: TRBD1 (8 bases). The CDR3 covers 15 residues. Per the germline V gene, CDR1 is SGHAT and CDR2 is FQNNGV. Trimming removed 5 bases at V and 3 bases at J, with 13 bases between.